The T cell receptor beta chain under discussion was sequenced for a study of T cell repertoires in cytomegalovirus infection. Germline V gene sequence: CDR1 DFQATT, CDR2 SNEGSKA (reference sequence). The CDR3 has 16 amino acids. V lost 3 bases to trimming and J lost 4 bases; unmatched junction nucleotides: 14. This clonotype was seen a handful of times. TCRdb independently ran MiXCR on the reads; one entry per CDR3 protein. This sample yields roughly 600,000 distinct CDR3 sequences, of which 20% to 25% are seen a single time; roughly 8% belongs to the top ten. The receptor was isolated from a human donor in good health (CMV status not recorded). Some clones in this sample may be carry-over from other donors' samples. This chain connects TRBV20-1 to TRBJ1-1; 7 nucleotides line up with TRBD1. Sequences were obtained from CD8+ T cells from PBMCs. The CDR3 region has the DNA TGCAGTGCTAGGACAGGGTATGTTGCCTGGGGCACTGAAGCTTTCTTT. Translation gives CSARTGYVAWGTEAFF.